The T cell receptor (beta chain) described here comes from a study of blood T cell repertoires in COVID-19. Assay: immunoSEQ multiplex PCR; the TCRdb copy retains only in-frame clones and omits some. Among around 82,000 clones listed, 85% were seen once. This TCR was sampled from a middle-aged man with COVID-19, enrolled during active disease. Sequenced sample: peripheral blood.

The chain's CDR3 is CASSLVAGGQLFF. The CDR3 DNA follows: TGTGCCAGCAGTTTAGTTGCGGGCGGCCAGCTGTTTTTT. The chain employs TRBV28 and TRBJ2-2; possible D gene TRBD2, 5 bases. CDR1 is MDHEN, CDR2 SYDVKM, per germline. The V end lost 2 bases, the J end lost 12 bases, and 13 bases lay between the germline ends. The CDR3 covers 13 residues.